The table lists the clone carrying this T cell receptor (beta chain) with a few counts. Its target is not known. The data derive from a study of human T cells and chemical hapten exposure. Study results and caveats: Controls had significantly fewer large CDR3 similarity clusters than were formed by expanded TCRs.

Time point defined: patch test 3, about 24 weeks after DPC sensitization. As for treatment: therapeutic diphenylcyclopropenone sensitization with weekly scalp DPC. Unique molecular identifiers were attached to individual cDNA molecules within the library. TCRdb processed the RACE reads anew with MiXCR; each CDR3 protein has one entry. The data show about 120,000 distinct CDR3 sequences, approximately 11% seen once. Germline loops: CDR1 SGHRS, CDR2 YFSETQ. V was shortened by 3 bases and J by 5 bases, with 17 bases between the two germline ends. CDR3 length: 15 residues. The TCR comes from a woman aged 45-60 years with alopecia areata. Some clones in this sample may be carry-over from other donors' samples. V usage is TRBV5-1 and J usage is TRBJ2-5, with D perhaps TRBD1 (6 bases). The specimen comprised whole blood, sampled in connection with sensitization to the hapten diphenylcyclopropenone (DPC). In nucleotides, the CDR3 is TGCGCCAGCAGCTCTTTACAGGGAGCGTTGGAGACCCAGTACTTC. It codes for CASSSLQGALETQYF.